Shown below are 11 T cell receptor beta chains from a single sample sequenced in a study of T cells in Graves' hyperthyroidism and ophthalmopathy. There were TCR beta CDR3 regions amplified from RNA transcripts. The HTBI primer set was used in a first-round RT-PCR of the TCR CDR3. Via MiXCR, TCRdb re-called the multiplex PCR reads, giving one row per CDR3 protein. The profile covers 350,000 to 450,000 distinct CDR3 sequences, with about an eighth appearing a single time and over 25% taken by the ten largest. Sequenced material: blood. Receptor source: a man aged 50-59 years with Graves' ophthalmopathy.

This clonotype occurred a few times. The chain carries TRBV19 and TRBJ1-2, with a tentative D call TRBD1 (5 bases). Trimming pared 7 bases from V and 2 bases from J, leaving 23 bases between. The CDR3 has 17 amino acids. Per germline, CDR1 LNHDA and CDR2 SQIVND (reference sequence). The CDR3 here is CASNRFGHEDPNYGYTF. The CDR3 bases are TGTGCCAGTAATAGGTTCGGACACGAAGACCCAAACTATGGCTACACCTTC.

This clonotype was counted ten times or more. The chain recombines TRBV18 with TRBJ2-1; TRBD2 is a possible D gene (6 bases). Germline V CDR1 and CDR2: KGHSH, LQKENI. V was trimmed by 3 bases and J by 6 bases, leaving 18 bases between them. This CDR3 has 16 amino acids. Here the CDR3 reads CASSPTVGGVVNEQFF. The CDR3 nucleotides read TGTGCCAGCTCACCCACGGTGGGGGGAGTGGTCAATGAGCAGTTCTTC.

The chain employs TRBV5-1 and TRBJ1-1; the match to TRBD1 covers 7 bases. V shed 5 bases, J shed 6 bases, and the junction held 16 bases outside the gene matches. Germline CDR1 SGHRS, CDR2 YFSETQ. The CDR3 is 16 amino acids. The DNA for the CDR3 is TGCGCCAGCAGACCGAGACAGGGACGGCGTGGCGCTGAAGCTTTCTTT. Translation gives CASRPRQGRRGAEAFF.

In nucleotides, the CDR3 is TGTGCCACCAGTGGACGGACAGGGAATGAGCAGTTCTTC. Its translation: CATSGRTGNEQFF. The rearrangement links TRBV24-1 to TRBJ2-1, with 8 bases matching TRBD1. The germline V gene has CDR1 KGHDR and CDR2 SFDVKD. The J segment lost 7 bases and the V segment lost 5 bases, leaving 3 bases of the junction unmatched. The CDR3 is 13 amino acids.

Many counts were recorded for this clonotype. V is TRBV18 and J is TRBJ2-7; 12 nucleotides agree with TRBD1. The CDR3 covers 14 residues. Germline V gene data show CDR1 as KGHSH and CDR2 as LQKENI. The ends lost 5 bases at V and 6 bases at J; junction bases unmatched: 5. CDR3: CASSSRDRGLEQYF. The CDR3 DNA follows: TGTGCCAGCTCATCCCGGGACAGGGGGCTCGAGCAGTACTTC.

The J gene is TRBJ2-1, the V gene TRBV6-2 or TRBV6-3; D call uncertain. This CDR3 has 14 residues. V dropped 0 bases and J dropped 7 bases, with 10 bases sitting between them. Germline assignment: CDR1 MNHEY and CDR2 SVGEGT. The CDR3 here is CASSYSSFGNEQFF. The CDR3 region has the DNA TGTGCCAGCAGTTACTCGAGTTTCGGTAATGAGCAGTTCTTC.

On this clonotype itself: Because it lacks the conserved phenylalanine or tryptophan at the end, this CDR3 is likely a read error. The rearrangement joins TRBV9 to TRBJ2-7; TRBD2 agrees at 7 bases. This CDR3 has 12 amino acids. Germline assignment: CDR1 SGDLS and CDR2 YYNGEE. The junction had 5 bases not matched to a gene; V was cut back by 7 bases and J by 4 bases. The CDR3 bases are TGTGCCAGCGGCGGGAGTAGATACGAGCAGTACTGC. Amino acids: CASGGSRYEQYC.

This clonotype was seen at least ten times. The chain combines TRBV18 with TRBJ2-5, with D uncertain. In germline, CDR1 is KGHSH, CDR2 LQKENI. The V end was cut by 4 bases, the J end by 5 bases, with 14 bases between. The CDR3 totals 14 residues. CDR3 in DNA: TGTGCCAGCTCACTTATAGACATCGCGGAGACCCAGTACTTC. Its protein is CASSLIDIAETQYF.

The chain employs TRBV10-3 and TRBJ2-3; 9 bases line up with TRBD2. The germline gives CDR1 ENHRY, CDR2 SYGVKD. V was pared by 9 bases and J by 2 bases, with 9 bases of the junction left unmatched. The CDR3 is 15 residues long. In DNA form, the CDR3 reads TGTGCCATGGGCGGGGGGGCCCGGAACACAGATACGCAGTATTTT. Protein sequence: CAMGGGARNTDTQYF.

The rearrangement joins TRBV25-1 to TRBJ2-3, with D maybe TRBD1 (5 bases). The CDR3 extends over 14 amino acids. Trimming pared 8 bases from V and 2 bases from J, leaving 14 bases between. CDR1 and CDR2 from the germline V gene are MGHDK and SYGVNS. The CDR3 region is CASAARTHTDTQYF. The DNA for the CDR3 is TGTGCCAGCGCCGCCAGGACACACACAGATACGCAGTATTTT.

Notes on this clonotype: A read error is likely, as this CDR3 ends without the conserved phenylalanine or tryptophan. The chain recombines TRBV3-1 with TRBJ1-5, with a weak D call TRBD1 (6 bases). This CDR3 has 15 amino acids. Germline-derived CDR1 and CDR2 are LGHDT and YNNKEL (reference sequence). V lost 4 bases and J 2 bases, leaving 12 bases between the germline ends. The DNA for the CDR3 is TGTGCCAGCAGCCGGGGGGGGCAGGGCAATCAGCCCCAGCATGTT. Its translation is CASSRGGQGNQPQHV.